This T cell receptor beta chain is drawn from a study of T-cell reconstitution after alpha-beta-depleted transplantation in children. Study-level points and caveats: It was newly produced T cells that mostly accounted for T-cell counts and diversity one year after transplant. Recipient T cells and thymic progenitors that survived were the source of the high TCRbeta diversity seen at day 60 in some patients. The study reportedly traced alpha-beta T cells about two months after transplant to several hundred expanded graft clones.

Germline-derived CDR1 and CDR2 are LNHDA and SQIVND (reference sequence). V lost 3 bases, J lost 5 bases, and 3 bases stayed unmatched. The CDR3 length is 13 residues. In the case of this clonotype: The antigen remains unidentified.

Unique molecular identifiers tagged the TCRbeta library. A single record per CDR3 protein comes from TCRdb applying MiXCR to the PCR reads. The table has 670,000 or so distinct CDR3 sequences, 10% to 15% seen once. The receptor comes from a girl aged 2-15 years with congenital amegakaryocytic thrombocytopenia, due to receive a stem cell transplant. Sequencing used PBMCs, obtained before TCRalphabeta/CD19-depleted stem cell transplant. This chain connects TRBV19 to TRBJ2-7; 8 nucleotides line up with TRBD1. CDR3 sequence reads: CASSIQGADEQYF. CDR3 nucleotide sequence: TGTGCCAGTAGTATTCAGGGGGCCGACGAGCAGTACTTC.